Shown below are 25 T cell receptor beta chains from a single sample sequenced in a study of T cell changes during pregnancy in multiple sclerosis. Sequenced by immunoSEQ multiplex PCR; TCRdb stores in-frame clones only, minus some. The sample holds roughly 60,000 clones, over 85% seen once. Sequences were derived from peripheral blood, sampled in the second trimester of pregnancy. These receptors were taken from a female donor with multiple sclerosis, enrolled in a pregnancy study.

A note on this clone: The junction differs from germline at one of its ends, possibly a read error. This chain uses TRBV19 with TRBJ1-2, with TRBD1 as a possible D gene (5 bases). Germline CDR1 LNHDA, CDR2 SQIVND (reference sequence). This CDR3 is 14 amino acids long. For the CDR3, the DNA is TGTGCCAGTAGTATCCAGGGCCTATCCTATGACTACACCTTC. Translated: CASSIQGLSYDYTF.

The J gene is TRBJ1-2, the V gene TRBV5-1, with 7 bases lining up with TRBD1. The CDR3 runs to 15 residues. The trim removed 3 bases at V and 8 bases at J, leaving 13 bases unmatched. Germline CDR1 is SGHRS and CDR2 is YFSETQ. In DNA, the CDR3 is TGCGCCAGCAGCTACCAATCAGGGGGATTACGCGGCTACACCTTC. Its translation is CASSYQSGGLRGYTF.

The rearrangement links TRBV4-3 to TRBJ2-3, with a tentative D call TRBD2 (5 bases). The CDR3 runs 13 residues. Trimming stripped 3 bases from V and 1 base from J, with 5 bases between. CDR1 LGHNA and CDR2 YSLEER come from the germline V gene. This chain's CDR3 is CASSHSGTDTQYF. The DNA of the CDR3 is TGCGCCAGCAGCCATAGCGGCACAGATACGCAGTATTTT.

The chain joins TRBV28 to TRBJ1-5, with D tentatively TRBD1 (5 bases). Trimming stripped 6 bases from V and 1 base from J, with 10 bases between. The CDR3 is made up of 14 amino acids. Germline loops: CDR1 MDHEN, CDR2 SYDVKM. The CDR3 DNA follows: TGTGCCAGCAGGAACGGGGGGAGCAATCAGCCCCAGCATTTT. It translates to CASRNGGSNQPQHF.

V usage is TRBV6-5 and J usage is TRBJ2-7; D might be TRBD2 (5 bases). This CDR3 has 16 amino acids. CDR1 MNHEY and CDR2 SVGAGI come from the germline V gene. Trimming removed 0 bases at V and 0 bases at J, with 12 bases between. This CDR3 is CASSYSRGADSYEQYF. The CDR3 nucleotides read TGTGCCAGCAGTTACTCCCGGGGAGCGGACTCCTACGAGCAGTACTTC.

CDR3 loop: CASRKGATYTDTQYF. In DNA, the CDR3 is TGTGCCAGTAGGAAGGGGGCAACTTATACAGATACGCAGTATTTT. The chain carries TRBV19 and TRBJ2-3, with 7 nucleotides matching TRBD1. This CDR3 is 15 amino acids long. The germline CDR1 and CDR2 sequences are LNHDA and SQIVND (reference sequence). Trimming at V came to 6 bases and at J to 3 bases, leaving 9 bases not matched to a gene. The complete variable domain, with remaining parts taken from reference TRBV19 and TRBJ2-3, reads DGGITQSPKYLFRKEGQNVTLSCEQNLNHDAMYWYRQDPGQGLRLIYYSQIVNDFQKGDIAEGYSVSREKKESFPLTVTSAQKNPTAFYLCASRKGATYTDTQYFGPGTRLTVL.

This chain links TRBV9 with TRBJ1-2, with 8 positions matching TRBD1. Germline CDR1 and CDR2: SGDLS and YYNGEE. The CDR3 has 14 residues. V shed 0 bases and J 8 bases; nucleotides not matched to a gene: 6. The CDR3 loop reads CASSVGQGAGGYTF. The CDR3 DNA reads as TGTGCCAGCAGCGTAGGTCAGGGGGCTGGAGGCTACACCTTC.

This clone was seen just once. The rearrangement uses TRBV2 and TRBJ2-3; 9 nucleotides line up with TRBD1. Germline V gene lookup returns CDR1 SNHLY and CDR2 FYNNEI. The CDR3 consists of 20 residues. V gave up 8 bases and J gave up 2 bases; unmatched junction bases: 23. CDR3 region: CASGTTGGQGMREVTDTQYF. Here the CDR3 DNA reads TGTGCCAGCGGCACTACGGGGGGACAGGGAATGAGGGAGGTCACAGATACGCAGTATTTT.

This clone was recorded only once. The rearrangement joins TRBV7-6 to TRBJ2-6; D is uncertain. V dropped 0 bases and J dropped 0 bases, with 6 bases sitting between them. The CDR3 covers 16 residues. CDR1 and CDR2 from the germline V gene are SGHVS and FNYEAQ. CDR3 amino acids: CASSLASGSGANVLTF. For the CDR3, the DNA is TGTGCCAGCAGCTTAGCGTCAGGCTCTGGGGCCAACGTCCTGACTTTC.

This rearrangement joins TRBV27 to TRBJ2-3; TRBD1 aligns across 10 bases. CDR3 length: 16 residues. V was pared by 7 bases and J by 4 bases, with 11 bases of the junction left unmatched. Germline-derived CDR1 and CDR2 are MNHEY and SMNVEV (reference sequence). The CDR3 region has the DNA TGTGCCAGCACTCTATCTTGGGGGACAGGGGCAGATACGCAGTATTTT. Protein product: CASTLSWGTGADTQYF.

The V call is TRBV30, the J call TRBJ2-4, with 7 positions matching TRBD1. With V trimmed by 3 bases and J by 3 bases, 14 bases remained unmatched. CDR3 length: 17 amino acids. The germline V gene has CDR1 GTSNPN and CDR2 SVGIG (reference sequence). The CDR3 protein is CAWRDRLESGYKNIQYF. The CDR3 DNA sequence: TGTGCCTGGAGGGACAGGTTGGAATCTGGGTACAAAAACATTCAGTACTTC.

The chain joins TRBV7-7 to TRBJ2-1; TRBD2 matches at 10 bases. Germline trimming cut 1 base from V and 9 bases from J; bases unmatched to any gene: 6. Germline CDR1 and CDR2: SSHAT and FNYEAQ (reference sequence). The CDR3 contains 15 residues. CDR3 sequence: CASSLESGLASEQFF. The CDR3 region has the DNA TGTGCCAGCAGCTTAGAATCGGGACTAGCGTCTGAGCAGTTCTTC.

The chain has TRBV28 and TRBJ2-7; TRBD2 is a possible D gene (5 bases). Germline lookup yields CDR1 MDHEN and CDR2 SYDVKM. Trimming stripped 1 base from V and 2 bases from J, with 24 bases between. This CDR3 has 19 amino acids. CDR3 coding DNA: TGTGCCAGCAGTTTATATCCCGCGACTACGCGGATCTCGACCTACGAGCAGTACTTC. The encoded protein is CASSLYPATTRISTYEQYF.

This chain connects TRBV11-2 to TRBJ2-1; 11 nucleotides line up with TRBD2. The V gene's germline CDR1 is SGHAT and CDR2 FQNNGV. The CDR3 runs 16 residues. V trimming: 0 bases; J trimming: 7 bases; junction bases outside the gene matches: 5. This chain's CDR3 is CASSLERLAGWNEQFF. The CDR3 nucleotides are TGTGCCAGCAGCTTAGAAAGACTAGCGGGATGGAATGAGCAGTTCTTC.

The rearrangement links TRBV2 to TRBJ2-5; 8 bases line up with TRBD2. From germline, CDR1 is SNHLY and CDR2 FYNNEI. The CDR3 is 15 residues long. V lost 6 bases and J lost 7; bases outside the gene matches: 13. Here the CDR3 DNA reads TGTGCCAGCAGGAAAAGAGGAGCGGGAGTGGTGACCCAGTACTTC. It specifies CASRKRGAGVVTQYF.

The chain recombines TRBV2 with TRBJ2-1, with 12 bases fitting TRBD2. Germline trimming cut 7 bases from V and 5 bases from J; bases unmatched to any gene: 6. This CDR3 comprises 15 residues. Per germline, CDR1 SNHLY and CDR2 FYNNEI. CDR3 residues: CASMWRLAGDNEQFF. In DNA, the CDR3 is TGTGCCAGCATGTGGAGACTAGCGGGGGACAATGAGCAGTTCTTC.

The rearrangement links TRBV2 to TRBJ1-6; weak D call: TRBD1 (6 bases). The CDR3 has 14 amino acids. Trimming took off 7 bases at V and 13 bases at J, with 20 bases between the two ends. Germline V gene sequence: CDR1 SNHLY, CDR2 FYNNEI. Written as DNA, the CDR3 is TGTGCCAGCAATCCGGGACAAGCTTCACTGCCCCTCCACTTT. This sequence encodes CASNPGQASLPLHF.

This chain connects TRBV30 to TRBJ1-5; TRBD1 matches at 12 bases. This CDR3 comprises 17 residues. Germline CDR1 and CDR2: GTSNPN and SVGIG (reference sequence). Trimming cost V 3 bases and J 1 base; bases outside gene matches: 7. The CDR3 reads CAWRAGTGGASNQPQHF. The CDR3 DNA follows: TGTGCCTGGAGGGCCGGGACAGGGGGCGCGAGCAATCAGCCCCAGCATTTT.

The genes are TRBV18 and TRBJ2-5; the D gene is possibly TRBD2 (5 bases). Between the trimmed V and J ends, which lost 8 bases and 3 bases, there was a span of 19 bases. The V gene's germline CDR1 is KGHSH and CDR2 LQKENI. This CDR3 is 15 amino acids long. The CDR3 DNA reads TGTGCCAGCCGCCCATTAAACCCGAGGGAAGAGACCCAGTACTTC. Its translation: CASRPLNPREETQYF.

This chain links TRBV29-1 with TRBJ2-3; TRBD2 matches at 9 bases. The V gene's germline CDR1 is SQVTM and CDR2 ANQGSEA. The CDR3 spans 15 residues. Losses at the gene ends were 4 bases for V and 0 bases for J; bases not matched to a gene: 5. CDR3 protein: CSVVPTSGSTDTQYF. Here the CDR3 DNA reads TGCAGCGTTGTCCCAACTAGCGGGAGCACAGATACGCAGTATTTT.

This clone was observed a single time. The chain recombines TRBV5-6 with TRBJ2-3, with a weak D call TRBD2 (6 bases). This CDR3 spans 13 amino acids. The germline CDR1 and CDR2 sequences are SGHDT and YYEEEE. The V and J ends lost 3 bases and 1 base respectively, with 6 bases between them. As DNA, the CDR3 is TGTGCCAGCAGCTGGGAGGGCACAGATACGCAGTATTTT. Its translation: CASSWEGTDTQYF.

CDR3: CASAGPASTDTQYF. The CDR3 region has the DNA TGTGCCAGTGCTGGCCCTGCTAGCACAGATACGCAGTATTTT. The J gene is TRBJ2-3, the V gene TRBV28, with D uncertain. Trimming took 9 bases from V and 0 from J, leaving 13 bases between them. The germline CDR1 and CDR2 sequences are MDHEN and SYDVKM. The CDR3 is 14 amino acids.

The V and J genes are TRBV4-1 and TRBJ2-7; 9 positions match TRBD1. The CDR3 has 15 residues. V gave up 1 base and J gave up 7 bases; unmatched junction bases: 8. Per germline, CDR1 MGHRA and CDR2 YSYEKL. As DNA, the CDR3 is TGCGCCAGCAGCCAAGGGGGGACAGGGCCTAGGGAGCAGTACTTC. It specifies CASSQGGTGPREQYF.

In its sample, this clone was seen once. The gene calls are TRBV10-3 and TRBJ2-1; 10 bases match TRBD2. V was clipped by 2 bases and J by 5 bases; unmatched bases: 3. The CDR3 runs 15 residues. Germline V gives CDR1 ENHRY, CDR2 SYGVKD. For the CDR3, the DNA is TGTGCCATCAGTGAGGGGCTAGCGGGAGACAATGAGCAGTTCTTC. Its translation is CAISEGLAGDNEQFF.

This clone was counted a single time. The rearrangement links TRBV28 to TRBJ2-7; 8 bases agree with TRBD1. This CDR3 spans 15 amino acids. The ends lost 5 bases at V and 2 bases at J; junction bases unmatched: 8. Per germline, CDR1 MDHEN and CDR2 SYDVKM. The CDR3 spells CASSIRQGLPYEQYF. The CDR3 bases are TGTGCCAGCAGTATCCGACAGGGGCTCCCCTACGAGCAGTACTTC.